This paragraph reports one TCR beta chain. Antigen unknown. This CDR3 spans 15 amino acids. Using the 5' RACE reads, TCRdb records one entry per CDR3 protein without DNA. The table for this sample gives approximately 340,000 distinct CDR3 sequences. This entry comes from a study of monozygotic twins with inflammatory bowel disease. Study outcomes and limitations: With inverse Simpson as the measure, TCRbeta diversity was lower in IBD patients than in healthy co-twins. Treatment differences in immunosuppression may have added variability to the repertoires of patients.

The sample consisted of blood. V usage is TRBV12-3 or TRBV12-4 and J usage is TRBJ1-1; there is no DNA to check the TCRdb D call of TRBD1. The sequence came from a human donor with ulcerative colitis or Crohn's disease, or a healthy co-twin of an affected twin (not recorded which). CDR3 sequence reads: CASRHTGATNTEAFF.